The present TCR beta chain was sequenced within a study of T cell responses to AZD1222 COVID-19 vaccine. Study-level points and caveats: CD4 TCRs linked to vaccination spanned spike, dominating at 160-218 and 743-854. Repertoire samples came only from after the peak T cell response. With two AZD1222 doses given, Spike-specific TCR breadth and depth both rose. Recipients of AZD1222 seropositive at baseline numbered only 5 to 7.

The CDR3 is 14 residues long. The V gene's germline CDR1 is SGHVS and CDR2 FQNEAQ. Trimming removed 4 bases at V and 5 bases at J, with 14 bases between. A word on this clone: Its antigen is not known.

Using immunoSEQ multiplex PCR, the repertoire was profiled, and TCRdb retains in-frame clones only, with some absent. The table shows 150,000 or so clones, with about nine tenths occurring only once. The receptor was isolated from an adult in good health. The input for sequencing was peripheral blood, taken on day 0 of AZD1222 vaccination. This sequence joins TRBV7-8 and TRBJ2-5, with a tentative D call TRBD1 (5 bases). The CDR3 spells CASSSKDTRETQYF. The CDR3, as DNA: TGTGCCAGCAGCTCAAAGGACACTCGGGAGACCCAGTACTTC. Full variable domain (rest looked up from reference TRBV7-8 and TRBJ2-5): GAGVSQSPRYKVAKRGQDVALRCDPISGHVSLFWYQQALGQGPEFLTYFQNEAQLDKSGLPSDRFFAERPEGSVSTLKIQRTQQEDSAVYLCASSSKDTRETQYFGPGTRLLVL.